This T cell receptor (beta chain) was sequenced in a study of blood T cells in healthy people across ages. Study-wide points: Using unsorted PBMCs precluded a conclusive naive versus antigen-experienced comparison.

Combining a sample-barcoded 5' primer with a J-beta primer mix, a second PCR ran for roughly 7 to 12 cycles. TCRdb redid the calling of the 5' RACE reads with MiXCR, one entry per CDR3 protein. The sample contains about 1.8 million distinct CDR3 sequences, 49% of which appear only once. This CDR3 is built from 14 residues. Looked up from germline, CDR1 is DFQATT and CDR2 is SNEGSKA (reference sequence). The V end lost 0 bases, the J end lost 5 bases, and 10 bases lay between the germline ends. As to this clonotype: Its antigen is undetermined.

Material: blood. The receptor was derived from a woman aged 40 to 50 in good health. The chain joins TRBV20-1 to TRBJ2-2, with D unresolved. The CDR3 coding sequence is TGCAGTGCTAGAGATAGGGCTCGGACCGGGGAGCTGTTTTTT. Encoded protein: CSARDRARTGELFF.